The 16 T cell receptor beta chains in this list originate from one sample, sequenced in a study of cytomegalovirus exposure and HLA in healthy donors. Amplification used 60 Vbeta primers and 13 Jbeta primers. Generated by immunoSEQ multiplex PCR, the TCRdb table keeps only in-frame clones and is missing some. The sample holds under 110,000 clones; roughly four fifths are singletons and the top ten take under 4%. Sequencing was performed on PBMCs. These receptors all come from a man aged 55 to 69 in good health and CMV-seronegative.

V gene TRBV14 combines with J gene TRBJ2-1; the D gene is possibly TRBD1 (5 bases). Trimming left V 0 bases short and J 8 bases short, with 14 bases between. Per germline, CDR1 SGHDN and CDR2 FVKESK. The CDR3 extends over 15 amino acids. The CDR3 loop is CASSQDPARADEQFF. The CDR3 DNA reads TGTGCCAGCAGCCAAGATCCCGCCAGGGCTGATGAGCAGTTCTTC.

The J gene is TRBJ1-4, the V gene TRBV6-6; D gene unclear. The CDR3 extends over 13 amino acids. The germline V gene has CDR1 MNHNY and CDR2 SVGAGI (reference sequence). The V gene lost 2 bases and the J gene lost 4 bases, with 5 bases spanning the gap. CDR3: CASSYEVNEKLFF. The CDR3 region has the DNA TGTGCCAGCAGTTACGAGGTTAATGAAAAACTGTTTTTT.

The chain links TRBV10-3 to TRBJ1-1, with D perhaps TRBD1 (5 bases). V dropped 1 base and J dropped 1 base, with 7 bases sitting between them. This CDR3 is built from 14 residues. Germline lookup yields CDR1 ENHRY and CDR2 SYGVKD. The CDR3 loop is CAISEWTQNTEAFF. The CDR3 DNA reads TGTGCCATCAGTGAGTGGACACAGAACACTGAAGCTTTCTTT.

The DNA of the CDR3 is TGTGCCAGCAGCCGAGGAGGGGGCGAGGAGACCCAGTACTTC. It specifies CASSRGGGEETQYF. The V call is TRBV7-2, the J call TRBJ2-5; a weak D match, TRBD1 (7 bases). Trimming stripped 5 bases from V and 5 bases from J, with 15 bases between. The CDR3 loop spans 14 amino acids. Germline V CDR1 and CDR2: SGHTA, FQGNSA.

V is TRBV6-5 and J is TRBJ2-5, with D uncertain. The CDR3 loop spans 15 amino acids. From germline, CDR1 is MNHEY and CDR2 SVGAGI. V gave up 6 bases and J gave up 5 bases, with 19 bases separating them. Here the CDR3 DNA reads TGTGCCAGCAGAAGCCGCCGACACCTCCAGGAGACCCAGTACTTC. Translated, it gives CASRSRRHLQETQYF.

The chain recombines TRBV6-1 with TRBJ1-4; unclear D gene. Germline CDR1 is MNHNS and CDR2 is SASEGT. Trimming removed 5 bases from V and 6 bases from J, with 13 bases in between. The CDR3 length is 14 residues. This chain's CDR3 is CASSISWGDEKLFF. CDR3 nucleotides: TGTGCCAGCAGTATCTCCTGGGGAGATGAAAAACTGTTTTTT.

This chain connects TRBV27 to TRBJ1-6, with 9 bases fitting TRBD1. The CDR3 extends over 15 amino acids. The junction had 11 bases not matched to a gene; V was cut back by 4 bases and J by 13 bases. Germline CDR1 is MNHEY and CDR2 is SMNVEV (reference sequence). For the CDR3, the DNA is TGTGCCAGCAGTTCCCTCGGGGGACAGGGAGGTCCCCTCCACTTT. Translating it yields CASSSLGGQGGPLHF.

This chain joins TRBV5-1 and TRBJ1-3; TRBD1 matches at 7 bases. The CDR3 is made up of 18 amino acids. The V and J ends lost 1 base and 4 bases, in that order; junction bases with no gene match: 14. Germline V gene sequence: CDR1 SGHRS, CDR2 YFSETQ. CDR3 in amino acids: CASSLRGQSFSDGNTIYF. As DNA, the CDR3 is TGCGCCAGCAGCTTGCGGGGACAGTCTTTCTCTGACGGAAACACCATATATTTT. Using reference TRBV5-1 and TRBJ1-3 for the parts outside the CDR3, the full variable domain is KAGVTQTPRYLIKTRGQQVTLSCSPISGHRSVSWYQQTPGQGLQFLFEYFSETQRNKGNFPGRFSGRQFSNSRSEMNVSTLELGDSALYLCASSLRGQSFSDGNTIYFGEGSWLTVV.

Note on this clone: An end of the junction does not agree with germline; a read error may underlie this. The gene calls are TRBV5-1 and TRBJ1-1; D may be TRBD1 (6 bases). This CDR3 region has 16 residues. The germline gives CDR1 SGHRS, CDR2 YFSETQ. The CDR3 region is CASSSGSRGSNSEAFF. The CDR3 DNA sequence: TGCGCCAGCAGCTCCGGGTCCAGGGGTTCGAACTCTGAAGCTTTCTTT.

This rearrangement joins TRBV5-1 to TRBJ1-3; no clear D gene. CDR3 size: 14 residues. Trimming removed 1 base at V and 4 bases at J, with 9 bases between. CDR1 and CDR2 from the germline V gene are SGHRS and YFSETQ. CDR3 coding DNA: TGCGCCAGCAGCTTGAACACAGCAGGAAACACCATATATTTT. Encoded protein: CASSLNTAGNTIYF.

The chain recombines TRBV9 with TRBJ2-5; 12 positions agree with TRBD1. Germline V gives CDR1 SGDLS, CDR2 YYNGEE. The CDR3 contains 17 residues. Trimming at V came to 0 bases and at J to 2 bases, leaving 5 bases not matched to a gene. CDR3 nucleotide sequence: TGTGCCAGCAGCGTAGGGCGGGACAGGGGGCGGCAAGAGACCCAGTACTTC. This translates into CASSVGRDRGRQETQYF.

V usage is TRBV5-1 and J usage is TRBJ2-3, with 7 bases that match TRBD2. The CDR3 is made up of 17 amino acids. J gave up 5 bases and V 5 bases, and 17 bases lay outside the gene matches. Germline V gene sequence: CDR1 SGHRS, CDR2 YFSETQ. CDR3 protein: CASRLQLAGSGGDTQYF. The CDR3 region has the DNA TGCGCCAGCAGGTTACAACTGGCCGGGTCGGGAGGAGATACGCAGTATTTT.

This clone occurred a few times. The V gene is TRBV2, the J gene TRBJ2-2; 9 positions agree with TRBD2. The junction had 16 bases not matched to a gene; V was cut back by 6 bases and J by 5 bases. The CDR3 totals 18 residues. Germline V CDR1 and CDR2: SNHLY, FYNNEI. The CDR3 reads CASRPPNWRGGQTGELFF. Here the CDR3 DNA reads TGTGCCAGCAGACCACCTAATTGGCGGGGGGGCCAAACCGGGGAGCTGTTTTTT.

This clone has only a few counts. The V call is TRBV7-3, the J call TRBJ2-5, with 7 bases that match TRBD2. The CDR3 runs to 14 residues. The J segment lost 6 bases and the V segment lost 5 bases, leaving 9 bases of the junction unmatched. The germline V gene has CDR1 SGHTA and CDR2 FQGTGA. This chain's CDR3 is CASSRDSGAQTQYF. The CDR3 nucleotides are TGTGCCAGCAGCCGAGACAGCGGGGCCCAGACCCAGTACTTC.

In nucleotides, the CDR3 is TGTGCCAGCAGGCGGACAGCAGGTTACACAGATACGCAGTATTTT. Translating it yields CASRRTAGYTDTQYF. The chain has TRBV6-6 and TRBJ2-3; a possible D gene is TRBD1 (6 bases). The CDR3 loop spans 15 amino acids. Trimming cost V 6 bases and J 2 bases, with 15 bases left between them. CDR1 and CDR2 (germline): MNHNY, SVGAGI (reference sequence).

The rearrangement uses TRBV28 and TRBJ2-2, with a tentative D call TRBD1 (6 bases). This CDR3 spans 14 amino acids. With 8 bases removed from V and 1 base from J, the gap between germline ends came to 11 bases. Germline V gene sequence: CDR1 MDHEN, CDR2 SYDVKM. Written as DNA, the CDR3 is TGTGCCAGCCGCCCAGGGGTGAACACCGGGGAGCTGTTTTTT. It translates to CASRPGVNTGELFF. The full variable domain, completed using reference TRBV28 and TRBJ2-2, is DVKVTQSSRYLVKRTGEKVFLECVQDMDHENMFWYRQDPGLGLRLIYFSYDVKMKEKGDIPEGYSVSREKKERFSLILESASTNQTSMYLCASRPGVNTGELFFGEGSRLTVL.